The rows below give T cell receptor beta chains drawn from one sample of a study of T-cell reconstitution after alpha-beta-depleted transplantation in children. MiXCR, run by TCRdb on the PCR reads, gives a single entry per CDR3 protein. The sample has almost 500,000 distinct CDR3 sequences, about 10% seen once. The sequencing here drew on PBMCs, taken before TCRalphabeta/CD19-depleted stem cell transplant. The receptors shown here come from a child younger than 10 with inherited bone marrow failure, due to receive a stem cell transplant. The CDR3 runs from the conserved cysteine through the conserved F or W. D genes are given only for firm matches. The size entry is marked missing in some rows and otherwise reads once, few, many or a size class.

v_gene	abundance	d_gene	j_gene	CDR3aa	CDR3nt
TRBV30	many	TRBD2	TRBJ2-3	CAWSTRGTSPTDTQYF	TGTGCCTGGAGTACCCGGGGGACTAGCCCTACAGATACGCAGTATTTT
TRBV19	few	TRBD1	TRBJ2-6	CASSIMRGLSGANVLTF	TGTGCCAGTAGTATAATGAGGGGGCTGAGCGGGGCCAACGTCCTGACTTTC
TRBV27	many	TRBD2	TRBJ2-5	CASSQNLAGVSQETQYF	TGTGCCAGCAGCCAAAACCTAGCGGGGGTATCCCAAGAGACCCAGTACTTC
TRBV28	many	-	TRBJ2-3	CASGLATDTQYF	TGTGCCAGCGGCTTAGCCACAGATACGCAGTATTTT
TRBV4-3	many	TRBD2	TRBJ2-2	CASSQEPAGRTGELFF	TGCGCCAGCAGCCAAGAGCCAGCGGGACGGACCGGGGAGCTGTTTTTT
TRBV5-1	-	-	TRBJ1-2	CASSPRGGVDGCTF	TGCGCCAGCAGCCCGAGAGGGGGAGTGGATGGCTGCACCTTC
TRBV4-3	many	-	TRBJ2-2	CASSRGSSDGELFF	TGCGCCAGCAGCCGCGGCTCTTCGGACGGGGAGCTGTTTTTT
TRBV4-3	many	-	TRBJ2-2	CASRWGAHTGELFF	TGCGCCAGCAGATGGGGGGCGCACACCGGGGAGCTGTTTTTT
TRBV12-3/TRBV12-4	many	-	TRBJ2-3	CASTDRGPRLSQYF	TGTGCCAGCACCGATCGGGGCCCCCGTCTGTCGCAGTATTTT
TRBV10-3	many	TRBD1	TRBJ2-3	CAIRDRGTDTQYF	TGTGCCATCCGGGACAGGGGCACAGATACGCAGTATTTT
TRBV29-1	-	TRBD1	TRBJ1-2	CSVDGGTGRFNYGYTF	TGCAGCGTCGATGGGGGGACAGGGCGTTTTAACTATGGCTACACCTTC
TRBV24-1	-	-	TRBJ1-3	CATSEGTRNTIYF	TGTGCCACCAGTGAAGGGACCCGAAACACCATATATTTT
TRBV4-1	-	-	TRBJ2-7	CASSQDGGTYEQYF	TGCGCCAGCAGCCAAGATGGAGGGACCTACGAGCAGTACTTC
TRBV15	many	TRBD2	TRBJ2-3	CATSRGGREPDTQYF	TGTGCCACCAGCAGAGGCGGGAGAGAGCCAGATACGCAGTATTTT
TRBV7-9	many	-	TRBJ1-6	CASSPGVFNSPLHF	TGTGCCAGCAGCCCGGGGGTGTTTAATTCACCCCTCCACTTT
TRBV7-9	many	-	TRBJ1-2	CASSLAENYGYTF	TGTGCCAGCAGCTTAGCAGAAAACTATGGCTACACCTTC